The T cell receptor beta chain under discussion was sequenced for a study of CD8+ T cells in alopecia areata. Study context: A regimen of oral tofacitinib, 5 to 10 mg twice daily, was given to treated patients.

Peripheral blood samples and lesional scalp punch biopsies were obtained from alopecia areata patients. Isolation of CD4+ and CD8+ T cells from PBMCs was achieved by sorting. Regarding this clone: The antigen is undetermined.

RNA extraction and reverse transcription yielded cDNA as sequencing template. Generated by immunoSEQ multiplex PCR, the TCRdb table keeps only in-frame clones and is missing some. The sample includes about 180,000 clones, about 60% seen only once; the top ten take roughly 14%. This CDR3 is built from 15 residues. The V gene lost 1 base and the J gene lost 5 bases, with 13 bases spanning the gap. Germline assignment: CDR1 LNHDA and CDR2 SQIVND (reference sequence). Study observations and caveats: Scalp lesions, especially in alopecia totalis/universalis, had higher clonality than normal scalp.

This sequence was found in a human donor with alopecia areata. This sequence joins TRBV19 and TRBJ2-3, with D possibly TRBD1 on 5 matching bases. Sample: CD4+ T cells sorted from blood, taken at week 0. The CDR3 coding sequence is TGTGCCAGTAGTATAGGCAGGGTCGTTGGAGATACGCAGTATTTT. This translates into CASSIGRVVGDTQYF.